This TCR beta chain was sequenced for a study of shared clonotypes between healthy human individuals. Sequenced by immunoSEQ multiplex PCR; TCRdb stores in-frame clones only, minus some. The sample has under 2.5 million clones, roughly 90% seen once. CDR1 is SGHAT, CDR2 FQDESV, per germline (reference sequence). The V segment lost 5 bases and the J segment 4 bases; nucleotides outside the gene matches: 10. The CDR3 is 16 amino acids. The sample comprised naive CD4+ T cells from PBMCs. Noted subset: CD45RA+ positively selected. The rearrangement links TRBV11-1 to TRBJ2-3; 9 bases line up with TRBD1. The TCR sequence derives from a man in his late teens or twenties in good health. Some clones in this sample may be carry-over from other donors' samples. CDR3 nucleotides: TGTGCCAGCAGCGCGGATACAGGGGGCATATCAGATACGCAGTATTTT. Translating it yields CASSADTGGISDTQYF. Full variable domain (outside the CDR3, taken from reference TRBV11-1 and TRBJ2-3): EAEVAQSPRYKITEKSQAVAFWCDPISGHATLYWYRQILGQGPELLVQFQDESVVDDSQLPKDRFSAERLKGVDSTLKIQPAELGDSAMYLCASSADTGGISDTQYFGPGTRLTVL.